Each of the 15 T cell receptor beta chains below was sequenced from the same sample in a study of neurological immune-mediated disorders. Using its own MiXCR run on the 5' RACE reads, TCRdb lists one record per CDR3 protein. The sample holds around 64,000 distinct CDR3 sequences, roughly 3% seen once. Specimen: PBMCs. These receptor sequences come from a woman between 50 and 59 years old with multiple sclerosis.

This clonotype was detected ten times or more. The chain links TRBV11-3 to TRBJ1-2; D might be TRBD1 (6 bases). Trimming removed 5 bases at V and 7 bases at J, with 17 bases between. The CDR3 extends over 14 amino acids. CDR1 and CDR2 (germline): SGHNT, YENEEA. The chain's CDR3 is CASSRPPNRAGYTF. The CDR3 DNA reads TGTGCCAGCAGCCGACCCCCTAACAGGGCTGGCTACACCTTC.

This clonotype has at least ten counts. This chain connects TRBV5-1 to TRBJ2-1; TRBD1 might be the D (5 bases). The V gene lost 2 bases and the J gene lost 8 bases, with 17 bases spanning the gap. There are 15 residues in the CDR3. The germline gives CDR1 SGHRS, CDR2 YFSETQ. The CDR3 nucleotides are TGCGCCAGCAGCTTCCAACAGGCGGCTTGGGATGAGCAGTTCTTC. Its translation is CASSFQQAAWDEQFF. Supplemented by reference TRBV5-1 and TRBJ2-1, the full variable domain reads KAGVTQTPRYLIKTRGQQVTLSCSPISGHRSVSWYQQTPGQGLQFLFEYFSETQRNKGNFPGRFSGRQFSNSRSEMNVSTLELGDSALYLCASSFQQAAWDEQFFGPGTRLTVL.

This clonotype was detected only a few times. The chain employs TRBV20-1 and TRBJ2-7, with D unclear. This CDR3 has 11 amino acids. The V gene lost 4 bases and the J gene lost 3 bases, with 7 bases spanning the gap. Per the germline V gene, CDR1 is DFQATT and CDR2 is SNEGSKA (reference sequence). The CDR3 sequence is CSATLLYEQYF. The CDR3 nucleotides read TGCAGTGCTACCCTTCTCTACGAGCAGTACTTC.

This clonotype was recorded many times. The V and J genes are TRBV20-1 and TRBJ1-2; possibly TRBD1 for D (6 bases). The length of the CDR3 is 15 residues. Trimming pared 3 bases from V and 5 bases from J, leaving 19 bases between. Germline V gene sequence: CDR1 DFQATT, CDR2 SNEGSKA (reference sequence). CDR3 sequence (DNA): TGCAGTGCTAGTCCCTTTCAAACAGGGTATTATGGCTACACCTTC. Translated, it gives CSASPFQTGYYGYTF.

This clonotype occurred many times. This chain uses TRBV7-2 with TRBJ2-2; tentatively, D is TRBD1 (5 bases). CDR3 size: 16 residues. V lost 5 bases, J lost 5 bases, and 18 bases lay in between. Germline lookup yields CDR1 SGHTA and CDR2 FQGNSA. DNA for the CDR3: TGTGCCAGCAGCCCGCAGACAGCCGAGGTTACCGGGGAGCTGTTTTTT. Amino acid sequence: CASSPQTAEVTGELFF. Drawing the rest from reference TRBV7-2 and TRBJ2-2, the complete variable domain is GAGVSQSPSNKVTEKGKDVELRCDPISGHTALYWYRQSLGQGLEFLIYFQGNSAPDKSGLPSDRFSAERTGGSVSTLTIQRTQQEDSAVYLCASSPQTAEVTGELFFGEGSRLTVL.

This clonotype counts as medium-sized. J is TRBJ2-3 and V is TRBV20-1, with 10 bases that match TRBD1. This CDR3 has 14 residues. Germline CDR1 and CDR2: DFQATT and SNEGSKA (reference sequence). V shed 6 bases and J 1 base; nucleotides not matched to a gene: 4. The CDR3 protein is CSADGTGGTDTQYF. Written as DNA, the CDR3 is TGCAGTGCCGATGGGACAGGGGGCACAGATACGCAGTATTTT.

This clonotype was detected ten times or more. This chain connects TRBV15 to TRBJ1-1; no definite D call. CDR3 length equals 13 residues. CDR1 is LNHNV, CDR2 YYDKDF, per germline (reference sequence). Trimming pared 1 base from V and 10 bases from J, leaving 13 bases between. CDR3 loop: CATSRVWEERAFF. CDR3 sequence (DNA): TGTGCCACCAGCAGAGTTTGGGAGGAGAGAGCTTTCTTT.

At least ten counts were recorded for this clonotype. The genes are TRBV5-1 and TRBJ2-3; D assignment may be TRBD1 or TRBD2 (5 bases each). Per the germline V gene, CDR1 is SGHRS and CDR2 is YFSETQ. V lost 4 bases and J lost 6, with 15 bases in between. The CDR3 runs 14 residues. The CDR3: CASSRIAGADTQYF. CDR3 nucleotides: TGCGCCAGCAGCCGGATTGCCGGGGCGGATACGCAGTATTTT.

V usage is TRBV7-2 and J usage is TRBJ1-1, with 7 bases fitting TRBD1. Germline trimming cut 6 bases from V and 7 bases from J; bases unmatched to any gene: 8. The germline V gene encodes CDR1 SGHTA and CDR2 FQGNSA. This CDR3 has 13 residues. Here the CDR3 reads CASSFRQGYEAFF. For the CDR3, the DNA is TGTGCCAGCAGTTTCAGACAGGGTTATGAAGCTTTCTTT.

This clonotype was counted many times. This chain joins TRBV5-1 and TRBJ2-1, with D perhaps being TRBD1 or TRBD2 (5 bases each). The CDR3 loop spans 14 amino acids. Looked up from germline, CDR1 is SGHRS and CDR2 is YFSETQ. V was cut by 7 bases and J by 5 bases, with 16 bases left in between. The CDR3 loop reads CASARGVEDNEQFF. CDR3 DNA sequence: TGCGCCAGCGCGAGGGGTGTTGAGGACAATGAGCAGTTCTTC.

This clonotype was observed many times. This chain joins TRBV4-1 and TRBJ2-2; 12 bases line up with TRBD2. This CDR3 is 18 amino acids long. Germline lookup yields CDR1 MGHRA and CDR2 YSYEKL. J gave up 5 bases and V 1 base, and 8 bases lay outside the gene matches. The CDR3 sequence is CASSQGGTSGPRTGELFF. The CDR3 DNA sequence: TGCGCCAGCAGCCAAGGAGGGACTAGCGGGCCAAGAACCGGGGAGCTGTTTTTT.

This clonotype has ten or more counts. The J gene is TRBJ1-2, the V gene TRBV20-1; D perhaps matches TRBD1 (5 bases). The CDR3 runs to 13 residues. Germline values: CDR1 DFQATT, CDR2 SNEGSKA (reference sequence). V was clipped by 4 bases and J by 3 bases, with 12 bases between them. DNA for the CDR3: TGCAGTGCTACCCCTCGGGGGGACTATGGCTACACCTTC. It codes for CSATPRGDYGYTF.

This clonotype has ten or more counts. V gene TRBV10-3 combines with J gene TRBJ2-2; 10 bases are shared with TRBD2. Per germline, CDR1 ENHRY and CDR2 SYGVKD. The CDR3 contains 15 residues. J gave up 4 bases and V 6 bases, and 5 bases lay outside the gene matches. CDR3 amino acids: CAISQRTSGTGELFF. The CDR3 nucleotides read TGTGCCATCAGCCAACGGACTAGCGGCACCGGGGAGCTGTTTTTT.

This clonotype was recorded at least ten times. CDR3 sequence: CASSPKTSGPYNEQFF. The CDR3 nucleotides are TGTGCCAGCAGCCCGAAGACTAGCGGGCCCTACAATGAGCAGTTCTTC. This chain joins TRBV5-6 and TRBJ2-1; the match to TRBD2 covers 10 bases. This CDR3 comprises 16 residues. The germline CDR1 and CDR2 sequences are SGHDT and YYEEEE. Trimming removed 4 bases from V and 2 bases from J; junction bases left unmatched: 6.

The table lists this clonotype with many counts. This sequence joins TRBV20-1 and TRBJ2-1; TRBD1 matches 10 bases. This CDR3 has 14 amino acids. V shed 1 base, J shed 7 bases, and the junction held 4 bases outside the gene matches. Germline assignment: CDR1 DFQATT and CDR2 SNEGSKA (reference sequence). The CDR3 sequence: CSARGQGALNEQFF. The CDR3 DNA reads TGCAGTGCTAGAGGACAGGGGGCGCTTAATGAGCAGTTCTTC.